The T cell receptor beta chain under discussion was sequenced for a study of long-term antiretroviral therapy in people with HIV. Survey-level immunoSEQ v3.0 assays were run. The protocol was immunoSEQ multiplex PCR, while the TCRdb copy is restricted to in-frame clones and leaves out a portion. The sample contains about 28,000 clones, roughly 80% of which appear only once. V was shortened by 3 bases and J by 7 bases, with 6 bases between the two germline ends. There are 12 residues in the CDR3. The germline gives CDR1 MDHEN, CDR2 SYDVKM. The material sequenced was unsorted PBMCs, taken 0.3 years after starting antiretroviral therapy. The rearrangement joins TRBV28 to TRBJ2-2, with D hard to call. This clonotype was obtained from a man between 35 and 55 years old with HIV. CDR3 in DNA: TGTGCCAGCAGTTTTACGTACGGGGAGCTGTTTTTT. Translation: CASSFTYGELFF.